A selection of T cell receptor beta chains follows, all from one sample in a study of T cells in Graves' hyperthyroidism and ophthalmopathy. MiXCR was run by TCRdb on the multiplex PCR reads, yielding one entry per CDR3 protein. The data hold roughly 420,000 distinct CDR3 sequences, with 15% to 18% observed a single time. Sequencing was performed on blood. The origin of the receptors is a young woman with Graves' hyperthyroidism. The CDR3 runs from the conserved cysteine through the conserved F or W. D genes are given only for firm matches. Only part of the rows carry a size: once, few, many, or a class if the clone is expanded.

d_call: NA; clone_size: many; j_call: TRBJ2-7; v_call: TRBV20-1; cdr3_nt: TGCAGTGCTAGAAAATCACCTCCCCCCGAGCAGTACTTC; cdr3_aa: CSARKSPPPEQYF
d_call: TRBD1; clone_size: few; j_call: TRBJ1-2; v_call: TRBV6-1; cdr3_nt: TGTGCCAGCAGTCACCTTGATCATCGGACAGGGGCTAGGAGCTACACCTTC; cdr3_aa: CASSHLDHRTGARSYTF
d_call: NA; clone_size: many; j_call: TRBJ2-5; v_call: TRBV20-1; cdr3_nt: TGCAGTGCTACGGGGGAGACCCAGTACTTC; cdr3_aa: CSATGETQYF
d_call: NA; clone_size: NA; j_call: TRBJ1-1; v_call: TRBV7-9; cdr3_nt: TGTGCCAGCAGCCCGGGGGCAACAGCTTTCTTT; cdr3_aa: CASSPGATAFF
d_call: NA; clone_size: many; j_call: TRBJ1-2; v_call: TRBV6-1; cdr3_nt: TGTGCCAGCAGTGAAGGGCAAGGGGTCAACTATGGCTACACCTTC; cdr3_aa: CASSEGQGVNYGYTF
d_call: TRBD2; clone_size: many; j_call: TRBJ2-2; v_call: TRBV2; cdr3_nt: TGTGCCAGCCACGGACTAGTCGCCGGGGAGCTGTTTTTT; cdr3_aa: CASHGLVAGELFF
d_call: TRBD2; clone_size: many; j_call: TRBJ2-1; v_call: TRBV3-1; cdr3_nt: TGTGCCAGCAGCCATTGGGGCCCCTCCAGCGGGGGGTACAATGAGCAGTTCTTC; cdr3_aa: CASSHWGPSSGGYNEQFF
d_call: TRBD1; clone_size: NA; j_call: TRBJ1-6; v_call: TRBV27; cdr3_nt: TGTGCCAGCAGTTTATCGACAGGGAAAGTCAATTCACCCCTCCACTTT; cdr3_aa: CASSLSTGKVNSPLHF
d_call: NA; clone_size: many; j_call: TRBJ2-7; v_call: TRBV3-1; cdr3_nt: TGTGCCAGCAGCCAAAAGTGGACTGGAAACTACGAGCAGTACTTC; cdr3_aa: CASSQKWTGNYEQYF
d_call: NA; clone_size: few; j_call: TRBJ1-5; v_call: TRBV30; cdr3_nt: TGTGCCTGGAGTGTGGTGGGGGCGAGTCAGCCCCAGCATTTT; cdr3_aa: CAWSVVGASQPQHF
d_call: NA; clone_size: many; j_call: TRBJ2-1; v_call: TRBV29-1; cdr3_nt: TGCAGCGTTGAAGGGGGTGAGCAGTTCTTC; cdr3_aa: CSVEGGEQFF
d_call: NA; clone_size: many; j_call: TRBJ1-2; v_call: TRBV7-9; cdr3_nt: TGTGCCAGCAGCTTAGAGGAGGGGGTGGCTGGCTACACCTTC; cdr3_aa: CASSLEEGVAGYTF
d_call: NA; clone_size: NA; j_call: TRBJ1-6; v_call: TRBV20-1; cdr3_nt: TGCAGTGCTAGAGGATGGCGGGACACCTATAATTCACCCCTCCACTTT; cdr3_aa: CSARGWRDTYNSPLHF
d_call: NA; clone_size: many; j_call: TRBJ2-7; v_call: TRBV6-5; cdr3_nt: TGTGCCAGCAGTTACTCAACGGACTTCTACGAGCAGTACTTC; cdr3_aa: CASSYSTDFYEQYF
d_call: NA; clone_size: many; j_call: TRBJ1-2; v_call: TRBV11-2; cdr3_nt: TGTGCCAGCAGCTTAGGTGTAGGTTGGGGGAATGGCTACACCTTC; cdr3_aa: CASSLGVGWGNGYTF
d_call: NA; clone_size: NA; j_call: TRBJ2-3; v_call: TRBV10-3; cdr3_nt: TGTGCCATCAGTGCTCTGGGGTCCAGAACAGATACGCAGTATTTT; cdr3_aa: CAISALGSRTDTQYF
d_call: TRBD2; clone_size: NA; j_call: TRBJ2-3; v_call: TRBV4-2; cdr3_nt: TGTGCCAGCAGCCAAGATCGACTAGCGGAGAGCACAGATACGCAGTATTTT; cdr3_aa: CASSQDRLAESTDTQYF
d_call: NA; clone_size: few; j_call: TRBJ2-5; v_call: TRBV9; cdr3_nt: TGTGCCAGCAGCGTAGGAGCCACCGTCGGGGAGACCCAGTACTTC; cdr3_aa: CASSVGATVGETQYF
d_call: TRBD2; clone_size: many; j_call: TRBJ2-5; v_call: TRBV7-9; cdr3_nt: TGTGCCAGCAGAAGGCTAGCGGGGGAGGAGACCCAGTACTTC; cdr3_aa: CASRRLAGEETQYF
d_call: TRBD2; clone_size: NA; j_call: TRBJ2-1; v_call: TRBV20-1; cdr3_nt: TGCAGTGCTTCTGGGACTAGCGGGAGAGGGGGTGAGCAGTTCTTC; cdr3_aa: CSASGTSGRGGEQFF
d_call: TRBD1; clone_size: many; j_call: TRBJ2-4; v_call: TRBV3-1; cdr3_nt: TGTGCCAGCAGCCAGACAGGGGGCAAGGCCAAAAACATTCAGTACTTC; cdr3_aa: CASSQTGGKAKNIQYF
d_call: NA; clone_size: NA; j_call: TRBJ1-5; v_call: TRBV3-1; cdr3_nt: TGTGCCAGCAGCCATAAAAGGGGGGCAGGGAATAGCAATCAGCCCCAGCATTTT; cdr3_aa: CASSHKRGAGNSNQPQHF
d_call: TRBD1; clone_size: NA; j_call: TRBJ1-1; v_call: TRBV3-1; cdr3_nt: TGTGCCAGCAGCCAACTGGACAGGGGCACTGAAGCTTTCTTT; cdr3_aa: CASSQLDRGTEAFF
d_call: NA; clone_size: many; j_call: TRBJ1-4; v_call: TRBV2; cdr3_nt: TGTGCCAGCAGCGCGCAATCAACTAATGAAAAACTGTTTTTT; cdr3_aa: CASSAQSTNEKLFF
d_call: NA; clone_size: many; j_call: TRBJ2-5; v_call: TRBV6-1; cdr3_nt: TGTGCCAGCAGTTTTATCGGGACCCCACAAGAGACCCAGTACTTC; cdr3_aa: CASSFIGTPQETQYF
d_call: TRBD1; clone_size: many; j_call: TRBJ1-1; v_call: TRBV12-3/TRBV12-4; cdr3_nt: TGTGCCAGCAGGCGGACAGGGAGCACTGAAGCTTTCTTT; cdr3_aa: CASRRTGSTEAFF
d_call: TRBD1; clone_size: many; j_call: TRBJ2-6; v_call: TRBV15; cdr3_nt: TGTGCCACCAGCAGAGATGGGACAGGGGATTCTGGGGCCAACGTCCTGACTTTC; cdr3_aa: CATSRDGTGDSGANVLTF
d_call: NA; clone_size: few; j_call: TRBJ2-7; v_call: TRBV6-2/TRBV6-3; cdr3_nt: TGTGCCAGCTGCACTCGGGACGACTCCTACGAGCAGTACTTC; cdr3_aa: CASCTRDDSYEQYF
d_call: TRBD2; clone_size: few; j_call: TRBJ2-1; v_call: TRBV6-5; cdr3_nt: TGTGCCAGCAGTTACTCACTGGCGGGGGGCTACAATGAGCAGTTCTTC; cdr3_aa: CASSYSLAGGYNEQFF
d_call: NA; clone_size: few; j_call: TRBJ1-5; v_call: TRBV10-3; cdr3_nt: TGTGCCATCAGTGAGAGTCGGGATCAGCCCCAGCATTTT; cdr3_aa: CAISESRDQPQHF
d_call: TRBD1; clone_size: once; j_call: TRBJ1-1; v_call: TRBV6-2/TRBV6-3; cdr3_nt: TGTGCCAGCAGTGACCCTTTGACAGGGGCCCCAACCATGGACACTGAAGCTTTCTTT; cdr3_aa: CASSDPLTGAPTMDTEAFF
d_call: NA; clone_size: NA; j_call: TRBJ2-7; v_call: TRBV11-2; cdr3_nt: TGTGCCAGCAGCGAGACAGTTTTAGGTTACGAGCAGTACTTC; cdr3_aa: CASSETVLGYEQYF
d_call: NA; clone_size: few; j_call: TRBJ1-6; v_call: TRBV18; cdr3_nt: TGTGCCAGCTCACCTTTGCAGTATAATTCACCCCTCCACTTT; cdr3_aa: CASSPLQYNSPLHF
d_call: NA; clone_size: few; j_call: TRBJ1-2; v_call: TRBV7-2; cdr3_nt: TGTGCCAGCAGCTTAGTCGGGGCAGGCTACACCTTC; cdr3_aa: CASSLVGAGYTF
d_call: TRBD2; clone_size: many; j_call: TRBJ2-1; v_call: TRBV29-1; cdr3_nt: TGCAGCGTTTGGTGGAGCGGGGGGGCCGGTTATGAGCAGTTCTTC; cdr3_aa: CSVWWSGGAGYEQFF
d_call: NA; clone_size: NA; j_call: TRBJ2-6; v_call: TRBV14; cdr3_nt: TGTGCCAGCAGCCCGGACAAATTAAGCTCTGGGGCCAACGTCCTGACTTTC; cdr3_aa: CASSPDKLSSGANVLTF
d_call: NA; clone_size: many; j_call: TRBJ2-3; v_call: TRBV20-1; cdr3_nt: TGCAGTGCTAGAGATGGCGGGGCTAGCACAGATACGCAGTATTTT; cdr3_aa: CSARDGGASTDTQYF